This T cell receptor (beta chain) was documented in a study of human T cells and chemical hapten exposure. Study information: TCR yields differed between samples (mainly from small differences in pooled library volume). Study-wide results and caveats: Sensitizing with DPC caused no change in TCRs above 1 in 1000 frequency.

The sample holds a few counts of this clonotype. Its target is unknown. The library attached unique molecular identifiers to individual cDNA molecules. Authors' data handling: Some 100,000 TCRs per sample was the median, with a range of about 20,000 to 690,600. TCRdb used MiXCR to reprocess the 5' RACE reads, holding one entry per CDR3 protein. The V and J calls were determined by TCRdb, not by the authors. The sample gives 100,000 to 120,000 distinct CDR3 sequences, approximately 19% of which show up once; about 3% is in the top ten. It was unfractionated whole blood from which total RNA was extracted. This CDR3 contains 16 residues. The V gene end was trimmed by 1 base and the J gene end by 7 bases; junction bases not matched to a gene: 11. Germline CDR1 and CDR2: DFQATT and SNEGSKA (reference sequence).

The rearrangement uses TRBV20-1 and TRBJ2-2; 8 bases align to TRBD2. The clonotype was recovered from a human donor in good health. CDR3 DNA sequence: TGCAGTGCTAGAGTCGCAAGCGGGAGTATGGTCGGGGAGCTGTTTTTT. Residues: CSARVASGSMVGELFF.